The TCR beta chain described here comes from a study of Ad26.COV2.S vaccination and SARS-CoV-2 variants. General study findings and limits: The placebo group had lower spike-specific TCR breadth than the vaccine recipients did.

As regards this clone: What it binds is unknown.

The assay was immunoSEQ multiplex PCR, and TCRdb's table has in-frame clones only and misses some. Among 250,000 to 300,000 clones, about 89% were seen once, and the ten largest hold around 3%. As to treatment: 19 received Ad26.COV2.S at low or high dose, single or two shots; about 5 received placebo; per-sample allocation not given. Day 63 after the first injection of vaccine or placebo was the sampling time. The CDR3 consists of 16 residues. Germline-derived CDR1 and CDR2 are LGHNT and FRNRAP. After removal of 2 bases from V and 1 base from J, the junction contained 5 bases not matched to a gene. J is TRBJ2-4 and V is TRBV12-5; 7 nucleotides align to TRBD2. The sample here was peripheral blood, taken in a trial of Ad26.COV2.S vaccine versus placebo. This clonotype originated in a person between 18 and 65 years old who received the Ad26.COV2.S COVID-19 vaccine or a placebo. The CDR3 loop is CASGLTRERAKNIQYF. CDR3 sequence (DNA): TGTGCTAGTGGTTTGACGCGGGAGAGGGCCAAAAACATTCAGTACTTC.